The 24 T cell receptor beta chains below come from one sample, sequenced in a study of T cells in Graves' hyperthyroidism and ophthalmopathy. Amplified TCR beta CDR3 regions derived from RNA transcripts. The HTBI primer set drove a first-round RT-PCR of the TCR CDR3. TCRdb reanalysed the multiplex PCR reads using MiXCR and keeps one entry per CDR3 protein. Of around 350,000 distinct CDR3 sequences in the sample, about 12% are singletons; the top ten hold around 9.2%. The sample taken for sequencing was blood. All receptors derive from a woman aged 18-30 years with Graves' hyperthyroidism.

This clonotype came up many times. This chain links TRBV20-1 with TRBJ2-1; a possible D gene is TRBD1 (6 bases). Germline V CDR1 and CDR2: DFQATT, SNEGSKA (reference sequence). Trimming shortened V by 6 bases and J by 8 bases, and 23 bases separated the two germline ends. This CDR3 has 15 residues. The CDR3 DNA reads TGCAGTGCGTACCCGAACAGGGTGGGTGTCGATGAGCAGTTCTTC. Its translation: CSAYPNRVGVDEQFF.

This clonotype was recorded many times. V is TRBV20-1 and J is TRBJ2-5; D tentatively fits TRBD1 or TRBD2 (7 bases each). Germline assignment: CDR1 DFQATT and CDR2 SNEGSKA (reference sequence). The CDR3 sequence is 18 residues long. Trimming stripped 0 bases from V and 5 bases from J, with 25 bases between. DNA for the CDR3: TGCAGTGCTAGAGATCAAGGGGGCGGGGGCCCTATCGGGGAGACCCAGTACTTC. This codes for CSARDQGGGGPIGETQYF.

V is TRBV28 and J is TRBJ1-1; the D gene is possibly TRBD1 (5 bases). The length of the CDR3 is 17 residues. The germline gives CDR1 MDHEN, CDR2 SYDVKM. Deletions cut 5 bases from V and 0 bases from J, with 19 bases between. CDR3 sequence: CASSPLGPGIMNTEAFF. The CDR3 DNA sequence: TGTGCCAGCAGTCCATTGGGACCAGGCATCATGAACACTGAAGCTTTCTTT.

This clonotype was seen at least ten times. The gene calls are TRBV5-1 and TRBJ2-3; 8 bases map to TRBD2. The CDR3 contains 16 residues. V was pared by 0 bases and J by 2 bases, with 5 bases of the junction left unmatched. Germline V gives CDR1 SGHRS, CDR2 YFSETQ. CDR3 region: CASSLGVGRATDTQYF. The DNA for the CDR3 is TGCGCCAGCAGCTTGGGGGTCGGGAGGGCCACAGATACGCAGTATTTT.

The genes are TRBV5-1 and TRBJ1-1, with a tentative D call TRBD1 (6 bases). V gave up 3 bases and J gave up 2 bases, with 17 bases separating them. This CDR3 spans 16 amino acids. CDR1 is SGHRS and CDR2 is YFSETQ in the germline V gene. The CDR3 spells CASSSRRTVGNTEAFF. CDR3 sequence (DNA): TGCGCCAGCAGCTCCAGGAGGACAGTGGGAAACACTGAAGCTTTCTTT.

The chain carries TRBV4-3 and TRBJ1-1; perhaps TRBD1 as D (5 bases). This CDR3 has 14 residues. Trimming pared 1 base from V and 5 bases from J, leaving 11 bases between. The V gene's germline CDR1 is LGHNA and CDR2 YSLEER. Here the CDR3 reads CASSQGLGETEAFF. In DNA form, the CDR3 reads TGCGCCAGCAGCCAAGGTTTAGGGGAGACTGAAGCTTTCTTT.

This clonotype was recorded a few times. The rearrangement uses TRBV5-5 and TRBJ2-7; the D gene is possibly TRBD2 (5 bases). From germline, CDR1 is SGHKS and CDR2 YYEKEE (reference sequence). The CDR3 is 13 amino acids. The V end lost 4 bases, the J end lost 6 bases, and 14 bases lay between the germline ends. The CDR3 region is CASSTRTLTEQYF. The CDR3, as DNA: TGTGCCAGCAGCACAAGGACTCTAACCGAGCAGTACTTC.

This clonotype came up many times. The CDR3 loop is CASSSPTGLGSYGYTF. The CDR3 coding sequence is TGTGCCAGCAGCTCTCCTACAGGGTTAGGAAGCTATGGCTACACCTTC. The V and J genes are TRBV11-2 and TRBJ1-2; D possibly corresponds to TRBD1 (6 bases). Looked up from germline, CDR1 is SGHAT and CDR2 is FQNNGV. Trimming removed 4 bases from V and 4 bases from J, with 19 bases in between. The length of the CDR3 is 16 residues.

This clonotype has just a few counts. CDR3 DNA: TGTGCCAGCAGCAAACAGCATATTCGGGACACCGGGGAGCTGTTTTTT. It specifies CASSKQHIRDTGELFF. The chain uses TRBV14 and TRBJ2-2; D is unclear. V lost 5 bases to trimming and J lost 3 bases, with 16 bases between them. The V gene's germline CDR1 is SGHDN and CDR2 FVKESK. The CDR3 contains 16 residues.

This clonotype has at least ten counts. The gene calls are TRBV20-1 and TRBJ2-7, with TRBD2 as a possible D gene (5 bases). CDR1 DFQATT and CDR2 SNEGSKA come from the germline V gene (reference sequence). The CDR3 runs 14 residues. The ends were cut back, 1 base at V and 6 bases at J, with 16 bases in the middle. The CDR3 protein is CSARVPLASGEQYF. In DNA form, the CDR3 reads TGCAGTGCTAGAGTTCCCCTAGCTTCGGGCGAGCAGTACTTC.

This clonotype was found many times. This chain uses TRBV2 with TRBJ1-5; no clear D. CDR1 and CDR2 from the germline V gene are SNHLY and FYNNEI. This CDR3 has 13 residues. Trimming removed 1 base from V and 5 bases from J, with 6 bases in between. The CDR3 loop reads CASSEGRYQPQHF. The CDR3 bases are TGTGCCAGCAGTGAAGGGAGGTATCAGCCCCAGCATTTT.

In this sample, this clonotype turned up a few times. The chain employs TRBV28 and TRBJ1-2; 9 positions agree with TRBD1. J lost 7 bases, V lost 5 bases, and 8 bases had no gene match. The CDR3 extends over 14 amino acids. Germline CDR1 is MDHEN and CDR2 is SYDVKM. The CDR3 region is CASSAPGQGGGYTF. The DNA of the CDR3 is TGTGCCAGCAGTGCCCCGGGACAGGGTGGTGGCTACACCTTC.

The rearrangement links TRBV6-9 to TRBJ1-1; D remains unclear. Germline assignment: CDR1 MNHGY and CDR2 SVAAGI. This CDR3 contains 15 residues. The V and J ends lost 3 bases and 0 bases respectively, with 11 bases between them. DNA for the CDR3: TGTGCCAGCAGTTACCGCGGAGCGTTGAACACTGAAGCTTTCTTT. Protein: CASSYRGALNTEAFF.

In the case of this clonotype: A read error may be the cause here, since a much bigger clone is one base away. The genes are TRBV20-1 and TRBJ2-3; 7 bases align to TRBD2. Germline trimming cut 5 bases from V and 5 bases from J; bases unmatched to any gene: 7. Germline CDR1 and CDR2: DFQATT and SNEGSKA (reference sequence). This CDR3 contains 13 residues. The CDR3 bases are TGCAGTGCTGGCCTAGCGGAAATAGATACGCAGTATTTT. Translated, it gives CSAGLAEIDTQYF.

This chain joins TRBV9 and TRBJ2-1; D is possibly TRBD1 (6 bases). CDR3 size: 18 residues. Germline CDR1 is SGDLS and CDR2 is YYNGEE. Trimming took 0 bases from V and 2 from J, leaving 18 bases between them. In DNA, the CDR3 is TGTGCCAGCAGCGTAGCTACTTTGGGTCAGGGGACCTACAATGAGCAGTTCTTC. This translates into CASSVATLGQGTYNEQFF.

Ten or more counts support this clonotype. The chain uses TRBV28 and TRBJ1-5; weak D call: TRBD1 (5 bases). The germline V gene encodes CDR1 MDHEN and CDR2 SYDVKM. The length of the CDR3 is 12 residues. V shed 6 bases and J shed 6 bases, with 9 bases lying between them. Here the CDR3 DNA reads TGTGCCAGCAGCTCAGGGATTCAGCCCCAGCATTTT. This gives the protein CASSSGIQPQHF.

This clonotype has ten or more counts. The chain joins TRBV2 to TRBJ1-2; 9 bases fit TRBD1. V lost 10 bases and J lost 6; bases outside the gene matches: 6. CDR1 and CDR2 from the germline V gene are SNHLY and FYNNEI. The CDR3 totals 12 residues. The CDR3 nucleotides read TGTGCCAACTCCACAGGGGGCGATGGCTACACCTTC. Protein sequence: CANSTGGDGYTF.

The chain has TRBV19 and TRBJ2-3; the D is unclear. The CDR3 totals 17 residues. V lost 7 bases to trimming and J lost 0 bases, with 20 bases between them. Germline V gives CDR1 LNHDA, CDR2 SQIVND (reference sequence). CDR3 DNA: TGTGCCAGTACCGTATCACTTAACAAGTTTAGCACAGATACGCAGTATTTT. Amino acid sequence: CASTVSLNKFSTDTQYF.

This clonotype has at least ten counts. The rearrangement uses TRBV2 and TRBJ1-6, with D perhaps matching TRBD1 (6 bases). CDR3 length: 13 amino acids. CDR1 is SNHLY, CDR2 FYNNEI, per germline. Trimming pared 6 bases from V and 7 bases from J, leaving 10 bases between. The CDR3 region has the DNA TGTGCCAGCAGGAGCACAGGGAATTCACCCCTCCACTTT. Translating gives CASRSTGNSPLHF. Drawing the rest from reference TRBV2 and TRBJ1-6, the complete variable domain is EPEVTQTPSHQVTQMGQEVILRCVPISNHLYFYWYRQILGQKVEFLVSFYNNEISEKSEIFDDQFSVERPDGSNFTLKIRSTKLEDSAMYFCASRSTGNSPLHFGNGTRLTVT.

This clonotype was counted at least ten times. This chain links TRBV30 with TRBJ2-1; TRBD2 matches 9 bases. In germline, CDR1 is GTSNPN, CDR2 SVGIG (reference sequence). After removal of 3 bases from V and 3 bases from J, the junction contained 3 bases not matched to a gene. The CDR3 has 14 amino acids. The CDR3 DNA follows: TGTGCCTGGAGAAAACTAGCGGGCTACAATGAGCAGTTCTTC. Protein product: CAWRKLAGYNEQFF.

This clonotype was seen many times. The chain is built from TRBV12-3 or TRBV12-4 and TRBJ2-7, with D possibly TRBD1 on 5 matching bases. The V end lost 6 bases, the J end lost 3 bases, and 12 bases lay between the germline ends. CDR3 size: 13 residues. The CDR3 loop reads CASSMTDDYEQYF. The CDR3 bases are TGTGCCAGCAGCATGACAGACGACTACGAGCAGTACTTC.

In its sample, this clonotype was seen many times. This chain links TRBV2 with TRBJ2-1; 9 bases match TRBD2. Germline CDR1 SNHLY, CDR2 FYNNEI. V trimming: 2 bases; J trimming: 7 bases; junction bases outside the gene matches: 6. The CDR3 runs to 15 residues. In DNA, the CDR3 is TGTGCCAGCAGTGAAAGAGCGGGGGGTCTTAATGAGCAGTTCTTC. It encodes CASSERAGGLNEQFF.

This clonotype was counted ten times or more. The chain links TRBV6-1 to TRBJ2-1; 9 positions agree with TRBD2. J lost 2 bases, V lost 0 bases, and 5 bases had no gene match. CDR1 and CDR2 (germline): MNHNS, SASEGT. The CDR3 has 17 residues. CDR3 in amino acids: CASSEALSGSTYNEQFF. CDR3 bases: TGTGCCAGCAGTGAAGCACTTAGCGGGAGTACCTACAATGAGCAGTTCTTC.

The V and J genes are TRBV5-6 and TRBJ2-6; a weak D match, TRBD1 (6 bases). V lost 2 bases and J lost 0, with 9 bases in between. CDR1 is SGHDT and CDR2 is YYEEEE in the germline V gene. The CDR3 covers 16 residues. The CDR3 loop is CASSLGQNSGANVLTF. In nucleotides, the CDR3 is TGTGCCAGCAGCTTAGGACAGAACTCTGGGGCCAACGTCCTGACTTTC.